Sequencing of this T cell receptor beta chain was carried out in a study of blood T cells in healthy people across ages. This CDR3 has 14 residues. Trimming left V 6 bases short and J 9 bases short, with 18 bases between. Germline-derived CDR1 and CDR2 are DFQATT and SNEGSKA (reference sequence). A second roughly 7 to 11 cycle PCR used barcoded and J-beta primers. Each cDNA molecule was tagged by a template-switch adaptor with 12 random nucleotides. From the 5' RACE reads, TCRdb called clonotypes with MiXCR, one entry per CDR3 protein. Of 1.2 million to 1.5 million distinct CDR3 sequences in the sample, 59% are singletons; the top ten hold under 8.5%. Details on this clonotype: Its matching antigen is unknown.

Study-level results: Compared with aged donors, long-lived donors showed fewer expanded clones, suggesting selection.

The receptor comes from a man between 18 and 29 years old in good health. The sample was blood. This rearrangement joins TRBV20-1 to TRBJ1-6, with no clear D. CDR3 region: CSAQIIGVLSPLHF. DNA for the CDR3: TGCAGTGCCCAGATTATTGGGGTGCTTTCACCCCTCCACTTT.